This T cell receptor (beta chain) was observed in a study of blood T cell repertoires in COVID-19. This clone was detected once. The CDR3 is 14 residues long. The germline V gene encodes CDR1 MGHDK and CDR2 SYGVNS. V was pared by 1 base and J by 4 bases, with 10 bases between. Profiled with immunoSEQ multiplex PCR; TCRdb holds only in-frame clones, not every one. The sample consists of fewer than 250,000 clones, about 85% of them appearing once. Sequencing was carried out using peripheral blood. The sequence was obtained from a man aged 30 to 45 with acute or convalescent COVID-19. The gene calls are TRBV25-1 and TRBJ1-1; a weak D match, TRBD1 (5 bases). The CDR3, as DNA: TGTGCCAGCAGTGAATGGGGCGGGGGCACTGAAGCTTTCTTT. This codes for CASSEWGGGTEAFF. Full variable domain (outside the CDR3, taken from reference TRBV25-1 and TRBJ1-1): EADIYQTPRYLVIGTGKKITLECSQTMGHDKMYWYQQDPGMELHLIHYSYGVNSTEKGDLSSESTVSRIRTEHFPLTLESARPSHTSQYLCASSEWGGGTEAFFGQGTRLTVV.